This T cell receptor (beta chain) emerged from a study of T-cell memory formation after mild COVID-19. Turning to the study itself: Largely donor-specific TCR clusters were found.

TCRdb independently ran MiXCR on the 5' RACE reads; one entry per CDR3 protein. The sample contains fewer than 50,000 distinct CDR3 sequences, 12% of which appear only once. This clonotype was found many times. Its specificity is unknown. The study, taken as a whole, reports: While clones contracting from day 15 to 85 were balanced between CD4 and CD8, later expanders leaned CD4+. In pre-infection memory, a portion of responding clones appeared, which suggested that cross-reactive memory joined.

V lost 5 bases, J lost 7 bases, and 18 bases lay in between. The CDR3 sequence is 15 residues long. Germline CDR1 SGHTA, CDR2 FQGNSA. This clonotype was sampled from a man aged 18 to 29 who had mild COVID-19 (a few samples of this study predate the infection). Cell type and time point are not known. The rearrangement uses TRBV7-2 and TRBJ2-1; D is unclear. Sequenced input: PBMCs or a T cell subset sorted from them (not recorded which). The DNA for the CDR3 is TGTGCCAGCAGCCCCCGGGCCACGGAGCTGAATGAGCAGTTCTTC. Translation: CASSPRATELNEQFF.